This T cell receptor (beta chain) is from a study of cytotoxic CD8 clonotypes in ibrutinib-treated CLL (dated by TCRdb to the early 2020s). In terms of the full investigation: The cohort had about a dozen relapsed/refractory and 15 treatment-naive patients; some 17 were IGHV unmutated. Responses were partial in roughly 24 patients and complete in 2; after median roughly 69 months follow-up, about 14 stayed in remission and 12 progressed. Samples at response were collected after a median of around twelve months of treatment, with a range of about 6 to 40 months. Samples averaged 255,043 productive templates and 90,000 to 95,000 productive rearrangements. Longitudinal samples were available for about 30% of the roughly 90 trial participants. Cryopreserved peripheral blood mononuclear cells were collected before treatment, at response, and at either disease progression or sustained remission. All remission and progressive disease samples were collected while patients were still receiving ibrutinib. The study at large found these results: Public clonotypes were found to be uncommon and were observed to contract or remain stable during treatment; the increase in clonality was shown to reflect expansion of private clonotypes at ibrutinib response. At ibrutinib response clonality went up, during sustained remission it held steady, and at progression it dropped back toward baseline. Sampling times were not matched between sustained-remission and progressing patients, and lymph node repertoires were not studied. Baseline clonality exceeded that of age-matched healthy donors and correlated strongly with circulating CD8+ T-cell counts.

According to the germline V gene (reference sequence), CDR1 reads LNHDA and CDR2 reads SQIVND. The trim is 3 bases for V and 4 bases for J, with a gap of 14 bases between the germline ends. From its cysteine to its phenylalanine, the CDR3 spans 15 amino acids. Only CDR3 DNA is held: 45 bases, read in frame from base 1. With regard to this clone: The antigen it recognizes is unknown. No quality values exist for individual bases; no much larger clone is one base distant.

On a MiSeq, deep resolution sequencing aimed for a depth between 1 in 1 million and 1 in 200,000 T cells, with each clonotype covered 10x on average. The immunoSEQ hsTCRB Kit was used to generate the TCR beta libraries. The paper's processing steps were these. Data were analyzed with ImmunoSEQ Data Assistant and ImmunoSEQ Analyzer, with V, D and J genes assigned per IMGT definitions. Clonality was computed as one minus normalized Shannon entropy of productive rearrangement frequencies, ranging from 0 to 1. Only overrepresented clonotypes making up at least 0.05% of each patient's repertoire were included in the public clonotype analysis. Around 13 age-matched healthy donor repertoires from immuneACCESS were used as controls for clonality. TCRdb obtained this table from immuneACCESS and retained in-frame rearrangements with V and J assigned. These tables miss some clones; where compared with another copy, unresolved V genes account for less than half of the shortfall, and the remainder is unexplained. D and trimming come from the DNA, and the V and J calls and clone size come from that table. The sample has about 85,000 clones on record, about four fifths of them singletons. The biggest ten clones account for about 4.4% of the sample.

The time point label, read with the paper, signifies: approximately eleven months on ibrutinib. Roughly 2 micrograms of genomic DNA were extracted from cryopreserved PBMCs for TCR beta library preparation. Longitudinal blood samples from CLL patients on ibrutinib monotherapy were analyzed using high-throughput TCR beta sequencing. The patients took part in an open-label, single-center phase 2 trial of ibrutinib monotherapy. The receptor comes from a human donor with chronic lymphocytic leukemia. Sequences were derived from PBMCs, sampled after 12 months of ibrutinib treatment. The V gene is TRBV19 and the J gene is TRBJ2-3, and TRBD2 may be the D gene, going by 6 matching bases. The CDR3: CASSMAGLGADTQYF. The base sequence is TGTGCCAGTAGTATGGCGGGACTGGGGGCAGATACGCAGTATTTT.